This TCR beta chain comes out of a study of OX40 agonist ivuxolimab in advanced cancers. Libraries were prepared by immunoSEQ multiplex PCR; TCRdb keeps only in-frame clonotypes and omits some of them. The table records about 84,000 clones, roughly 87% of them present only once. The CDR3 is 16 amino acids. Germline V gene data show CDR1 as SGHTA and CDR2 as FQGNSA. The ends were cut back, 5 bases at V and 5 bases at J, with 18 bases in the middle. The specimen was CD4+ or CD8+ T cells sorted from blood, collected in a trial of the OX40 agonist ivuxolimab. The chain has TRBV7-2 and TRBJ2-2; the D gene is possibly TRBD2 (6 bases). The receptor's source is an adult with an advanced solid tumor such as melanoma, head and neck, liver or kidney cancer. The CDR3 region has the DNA TGTGCCAGCAGCACCGGGCTCGGGGGTAGGACCGGGGAGCTGTTTTTT. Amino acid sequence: CASSTGLGGRTGELFF.